These 30 T cell receptor beta chains came from one sample sequenced in a study of identical twins. TCRdb reprocessed the 5' RACE reads with MiXCR, giving one entry per CDR3 protein. The sample shows approximately 680,000 distinct CDR3 sequences, just over 7% of them seen only once. These data were likewise used in another study, on yellow fever vaccine responses in identical twins.

The sequencing input was PBMCs. Every receptor here comes from a woman under 30 in good health.

This clonotype was recorded a few times. The J gene is TRBJ2-3, the V gene TRBV15; TRBD2 agrees at 15 bases. The V and J ends lost 5 bases and 2 bases, in that order; junction bases with no gene match: 8. This CDR3 has 18 amino acids. Germline-derived CDR1 and CDR2 are LNHNV and YYDKDF (reference sequence). CDR3: CATSRKGLAGGVTDTQYF. The CDR3 nucleotides are TGTGCCACCAGCCGTAAGGGACTAGCGGGAGGCGTCACAGATACGCAGTATTTT.

The sample holds a few counts of this clonotype. The rearrangement uses TRBV29-1 and TRBJ1-1, with D possibly matching TRBD1 (5 bases). Germline CDR1 is SQVTM and CDR2 is ANQGSEA. V lost 1 base and J 11 bases, leaving 20 bases between the germline ends. This CDR3 region has 14 residues. DNA for the CDR3: TGCAGCGTTGAAGTGTCGGGGGTGGGGAGGGAGGCTTTCTTT. Translation: CSVEVSGVGREAFF.

This clonotype occurred many times. This chain links TRBV4-1 with TRBJ2-7; 8 nucleotides agree with TRBD1. J gave up 3 bases and V 1 base, and 2 bases lay outside the gene matches. Looked up from germline, CDR1 is MGHRA and CDR2 is YSYEKL. The CDR3 is made up of 14 amino acids. The CDR3 is CASSQGTGNYEQYF. CDR3 bases: TGCGCCAGCAGCCAAGGGACAGGGAACTACGAGCAGTACTTC.

This clonotype has only a few counts. The V call is TRBV20-1, the J call TRBJ1-1, with D possibly TRBD1 on 5 matching bases. Germline CDR1 reads DFQATT; CDR2 reads SNEGSKA (reference sequence). The CDR3 has 11 residues. Deletions cut 3 bases from V and 5 bases from J, with 7 bases between. The chain's CDR3 is CSASDSTEAFF. CDR3 nucleotides: TGCAGTGCTAGTGACAGTACTGAAGCTTTCTTT.

This clonotype was seen a few times. The CDR3 nucleotides read TGTGCCAGCAGCAGCTCTAGCGGGGGGAGGTATGAGCAGTTCTTC. As protein: CASSSSSGGRYEQFF. V is TRBV12-3 or TRBV12-4 and J is TRBJ2-1, with 11 bases lining up with TRBD2. Trimming cost V 6 bases and J 8 bases; bases outside gene matches: 9. The CDR3 has 15 amino acids.

This clonotype was detected only a few times. The gene calls are TRBV2 and TRBJ2-1; D unclear. This CDR3 contains 12 residues. The V and J ends lost 6 bases and 8 bases respectively, with 11 bases between them. The V gene's germline CDR1 is SNHLY and CDR2 FYNNEI. CDR3 coding DNA: TGTGCCAGCAGCCGACTTGGCTATGAGCAGTTCTTC. Amino acid sequence: CASSRLGYEQFF.

This rearrangement joins TRBV3-1 to TRBJ2-1; TRBD2 might be the D (6 bases). The germline gives CDR1 LGHDT, CDR2 YNNKEL (reference sequence). V was shortened by 5 bases and J by 3 bases, with 14 bases between the two germline ends. This CDR3 has 15 residues. The CDR3 DNA reads as TGTGCCAGCAGCGCACTAGCTCGTGGCTACAATGAGCAGTTCTTC. This codes for CASSALARGYNEQFF.

There are a few counts of this clonotype. The chain links TRBV7-9 to TRBJ2-3; 7 positions match TRBD2. The CDR3 has 16 amino acids. V dropped 5 bases and J dropped 6; count of bases not matched to a gene: 14. The V gene's germline CDR1 is SEHNR and CDR2 FQNEAQ (reference sequence). The CDR3 is CASSLAGGGTVDTQYF. As DNA, the CDR3 is TGTGCCAGCAGCCTCGCCGGGGGAGGGACGGTTGATACGCAGTATTTT.

V usage is TRBV7-3 and J usage is TRBJ2-3; the D gene is possibly TRBD2 (6 bases). CDR3 length: 16 residues. Germline CDR1 SGHTA, CDR2 FQGTGA. V lost 4 bases and J lost 0, with 14 bases in between. The CDR3 region has the DNA TGTGCCAGCAGCTCCGATGGAGGGAGGAGCACAGATACGCAGTATTTT. Translating gives CASSSDGGRSTDTQYF.

This clonotype was picked up many times. The rearrangement joins TRBV10-3 to TRBJ2-7, with D possibly TRBD1 on 5 matching bases. CDR3 size: 13 residues. Looked up from germline, CDR1 is ENHRY and CDR2 is SYGVKD. Trimming shortened V by 4 bases and J by 0 bases, and 7 bases separated the two germline ends. In nucleotides, the CDR3 is TGTGCCATCAGTGGCCAGGGCTCCTACGAGCAGTACGTC. Its translation: CAISGQGSYEQYV.

The CDR3 nucleotides read TGTGCCAGCAGTCCCATTGGGACAGAGACTGAAGCTTTCTTT. This translates into CASSPIGTETEAFF. V gene TRBV12-3 or TRBV12-4 combines with J gene TRBJ1-1, with TRBD1 matching 7 bases. This CDR3 has 14 amino acids. V gave up 5 bases and J gave up 5 bases; unmatched junction bases: 8.

The chain employs TRBV3-1 and TRBJ2-1; TRBD2 might be the D (7 bases). Germline assignment: CDR1 LGHDT and CDR2 YNNKEL (reference sequence). Between the trimmed V and J ends, which lost 0 bases and 8 bases, there was a span of 17 bases. The CDR3 covers 16 residues. CDR3 protein: CASSQDPGGLLDEQFF. The CDR3 DNA follows: TGTGCCAGCAGCCAAGATCCGGGGGGCCTTTTAGATGAGCAGTTCTTC.

A few counts support this clonotype. Just one base apart from a much larger clone, this may be a read error. The rearrangement links TRBV20-1 to TRBJ1-1, with no clear D. This CDR3 spans 13 amino acids. Germline lookup yields CDR1 DFQATT and CDR2 SNEGSKA (reference sequence). Trimming took 0 bases from V and 0 from J, leaving 5 bases between them. The CDR3 nucleotides read TGCAGTGCTAGAGATCCAATGAACACTGAAGCTTTCTTT. Residues: CSARDPMNTEAFF.

This clonotype has just a few counts. The rearrangement uses TRBV6-1 and TRBJ1-5; 10 bases agree with TRBD1. The trim removed 5 bases at V and 2 bases at J, leaving 3 bases unmatched. Germline V gene data show CDR1 as MNHNS and CDR2 as SASEGT. CDR3 length: 15 amino acids. The CDR3 reads CASSRQGAGNQPQHF. The DNA of the CDR3 is TGTGCCAGCAGTCGACAGGGGGCGGGCAATCAGCCCCAGCATTTT.

The rearrangement uses TRBV4-1 and TRBJ1-6, with D uncertain. The CDR3 spans 13 residues. The germline CDR1 and CDR2 sequences are MGHRA and YSYEKL. Trimming cost V 5 bases and J 6 bases, with 8 bases left between them. CDR3 DNA sequence: TGCGCCAGCAGCGGGCGGATTAATTCACCCCTCCACTTT. Encoded protein: CASSGRINSPLHF.

V usage is TRBV5-1 and J usage is TRBJ1-1, with 7 bases lining up with TRBD1. This CDR3 is built from 15 residues. V lost 2 bases to trimming and J lost 3 bases; unmatched junction nucleotides: 7. Germline loops: CDR1 SGHRS, CDR2 YFSETQ. CDR3 DNA sequence: TGCGCCAGCAGCTTAAAGGCAGGGGGGCACACTGAAGCTTTCTTT. As protein: CASSLKAGGHTEAFF.

This clonotype showed up many times. This chain joins TRBV3-1 and TRBJ1-1; D unresolved. The CDR3 runs 15 residues. V shed 3 bases and J shed 2 bases, with 13 bases lying between them. Germline CDR1 and CDR2: LGHDT and YNNKEL (reference sequence). The CDR3 spells CASSQIPWGNTEAFF. The CDR3 region has the DNA TGTGCCAGCAGCCAGATACCTTGGGGTAACACTGAAGCTTTCTTT.

The table lists this clonotype with a few counts. The chain has TRBV7-9 and TRBJ2-2, with no clear D. V shed 8 bases and J shed 0 bases, with 7 bases lying between them. The CDR3 covers 13 residues. CDR1 SEHNR and CDR2 FQNEAQ come from the germline V gene (reference sequence). The CDR3 DNA follows: TGTGCCAGCGGCCCCACGAACACCGGGGAGCTGTTTTTT. Amino acid sequence: CASGPTNTGELFF.

This clonotype has just a few counts. The rearrangement links TRBV5-1 to TRBJ2-1; D call uncertain. This CDR3 region has 14 residues. Trimming took 5 bases from V and 5 from J, leaving 14 bases between them. The germline CDR1 and CDR2 sequences are SGHRS and YFSETQ. The CDR3 nucleotides are TGCGCCAGCAGGGTAGGTTCCGAGAACAATGAGCAGTTCTTC. This gives the protein CASRVGSENNEQFF.

This clonotype was counted ten times or more. This chain uses TRBV4-2 with TRBJ2-3; 12 nucleotides match TRBD2. Trimming removed 1 base from V and 2 bases from J; junction bases left unmatched: 16. CDR3 length equals 21 residues. The germline V gene encodes CDR1 LGHNA and CDR2 YNFKEQ. The CDR3 is CASSQVLGLAGPAGATDTQYF. Written as DNA, the CDR3 is TGTGCCAGCAGCCAAGTTCTCGGACTAGCGGGGCCCGCAGGGGCCACAGATACGCAGTATTTT.

The rearrangement links TRBV20-1 to TRBJ2-1; D is uncertain. This CDR3 is built from 12 residues. The V end lost 2 bases, the J end lost 3 bases, and 5 bases lay between the germline ends. CDR1 and CDR2 from the germline V gene are DFQATT and SNEGSKA (reference sequence). The DNA for the CDR3 is TGCAGTGCTAGACCGGTCTACAATGAGCAGTTCTTC. As protein: CSARPVYNEQFF.

This clonotype has ten or more counts. The V gene is TRBV7-9, the J gene TRBJ1-2; TRBD1 is a possible D gene (6 bases). V was clipped by 3 bases and J by 7 bases, with 15 bases between them. Germline V gene lookup returns CDR1 SEHNR and CDR2 FQNEAQ (reference sequence). This CDR3 has 14 residues. The CDR3 DNA sequence: TGTGCCAGCAGCTTCGCCGCGCCGGGGGCTGGCTACACCTTC. As protein: CASSFAAPGAGYTF. The entire variable domain, with the rest obtained from reference TRBV7-9 and TRBJ1-2, is as follows: DTGVSQNPRHKITKRGQNVTFRCDPISEHNRLYWYRQTLGQGPEFLTYFQNEAQLEKSRLLSDRFSAERPKGSFSTLEIQRTEQGDSAMYLCASSFAAPGAGYTFGSGTRLTVV.

At least ten counts were recorded for this clonotype. This chain connects TRBV24-1 to TRBJ2-2; unclear D gene. Germline CDR1 is KGHDR and CDR2 is SFDVKD. V was cut by 5 bases and J by 1 base, with 4 bases left in between. This CDR3 is built from 13 residues. The CDR3 coding sequence is TGTGCCACCAGTGGTGTGAACACCGGGGAGCTGTTTTTT. Its protein product is CATSGVNTGELFF.

This clonotype showed up just a few times. V and J are TRBV4-2 and TRBJ2-3; 9 positions agree with TRBD2. Trimming at V came to 2 bases and at J to 6 bases, leaving 3 bases not matched to a gene. CDR1 and CDR2 (germline): LGHNA, YNFKEQ. The CDR3 sequence is 14 residues long. CDR3 sequence (DNA): TGTGCCAGCAGCCAAATTAGCGGGGGTGATACGCAGTATTTT. Amino acid sequence: CASSQISGGDTQYF.

This clonotype was counted a few times. The V call is TRBV29-1, the J call TRBJ2-1; D may match TRBD1 or TRBD2 (5 bases each). Between the trimmed V and J ends, which lost 0 bases and 0 bases, there was a span of 9 bases. Germline CDR1 SQVTM, CDR2 ANQGSEA. The length of the CDR3 is 15 residues. This CDR3 is CSVEDEGSSYNEQFF. The CDR3 region has the DNA TGCAGCGTTGAAGATGAGGGGAGCTCCTACAATGAGCAGTTCTTC.

The genes are TRBV3-1 and TRBJ2-1, with 7 bases identical to TRBD2. CDR3 size: 18 residues. The germline CDR1 and CDR2 sequences are LGHDT and YNNKEL (reference sequence). V lost 1 base to trimming and J lost 2 bases; unmatched junction nucleotides: 11. The CDR3 sequence is CASSQAGGSQWTYNEQFF. The CDR3 nucleotides are TGTGCCAGCAGCCAAGCGGGGGGTTCCCAATGGACCTACAATGAGCAGTTCTTC.

This clonotype was counted many times. This chain links TRBV5-1 with TRBJ2-7, with 7 bases that match TRBD1. CDR1 and CDR2 (germline): SGHRS, YFSETQ. The CDR3 is 15 residues long. V lost 2 bases and J lost 3; bases outside the gene matches: 8. The CDR3 DNA is TGCGCCAGCAGCTTTCAGGCAGGGGGAAACTACGAGCAGTACTTC. Translation: CASSFQAGGNYEQYF.

This clonotype was counted ten times or more. Because the CDR3 is missing its conserved closing phenylalanine or tryptophan, this is likely a read error. The limits of the CDR3 on the DNA are not certain, so only TCRdb's listed CDR3 is given. The chain combines TRBV12-3 or TRBV12-4 with TRBJ1-1; TRBD1 was called by the table and not checked on the DNA. The length of the CDR3 is 14 amino acids, counting both ends. The CDR3: CASSSGQRTPLVDV.

There are many counts of this clonotype. This chain connects TRBV6-1 to TRBJ2-7; 8 bases map to TRBD2. The CDR3 totals 14 residues. Germline-derived CDR1 and CDR2 are MNHNS and SASEGT. V lost 5 bases and J lost 6; bases outside the gene matches: 9. CDR3 protein: CASSPGRDPLEQYF. Written as DNA, the CDR3 is TGTGCCAGCAGTCCCGGGAGGGACCCTCTCGAGCAGTACTTC.

The rearrangement joins TRBV24-1 to TRBJ1-1, with 8 bases matching TRBD1. The germline V gene encodes CDR1 KGHDR and CDR2 SFDVKD. Trimming cost V 3 bases and J 3 bases; bases outside gene matches: 2. The CDR3 extends over 14 amino acids. CDR3 nucleotides: TGTGCCACCAGTGATCGGACAGGGCACACTGAAGCTTTCTTT. This sequence encodes CATSDRTGHTEAFF.